The present T cell receptor (beta chain) was sequenced within a study of CD8 T cells in Susac syndrome. On the study more broadly: At the time of blood draw, patients with Susac syndrome were therapy-naive, receiving corticosteroids, or receiving intravenous immunoglobulin alone.

Trimming removed 5 bases at V and 5 bases at J, with 10 bases between. The CDR3 spans 14 residues. Germline lookup yields CDR1 MNHEY and CDR2 SMNVEV (reference sequence). TCR beta from blood CD8+ and CD4+ T cells was sequenced. TEMRA cells were FACS-enriched, unlike CD8+ and CD4+ T cells, which were negatively isolated. RNA in amounts of about 0.5 to 1 ug was reverse transcribed with random hexamers. Multiplex immunoSEQ PCR targeted 54 Vbeta and 13 Jbeta TCR beta segments. Each CDR3 protein gets one entry after TCRdb re-called the immunoSEQ multiplex PCR reads with MiXCR. The data contain more than 80,000 distinct CDR3 sequences, approximately 93% of them singletons.

The clonotype was recovered from a human donor with Susac syndrome. The sequencing sample was made of CD8+ T cells from PBMCs. The J gene is TRBJ2-6, the V gene TRBV27, with TRBD1 as a possible D gene (5 bases). The CDR3 sequence: CASSPQGWANVLTF. CDR3 DNA: TGTGCCAGCAGTCCGCAGGGCTGGGCCAACGTCCTGACTTTC.